The 4 T cell receptor beta chains presented below share a single source sample, sequenced in a study of T and B cells in COVID-19 patients. Multiplex PCR with BIOMED2 TRB-A/B primer pools amplified TRB rearrangements. TCRdb processed the multiplex PCR reads anew with MiXCR; each CDR3 protein has one entry. The sample contains some 5,000 distinct CDR3 sequences, 25% to 35% of which appear only once. Blood genomic DNA input for TRB amplification was about 240-550 ng. Sequencing used blood. Receptor source: a human donor with active COVID-19.

CDR3 amino acids: CASSRDLAGNTIYF. CDR3 bases: TGTGCCAGCAGTCGGGATTTAGCTGGAAACACCATATATTTT. This sequence joins TRBV6-6 and TRBJ1-3; D not certain. V lost 5 bases and J lost 2, with 10 bases in between. Per the germline V gene, CDR1 is MNHNY and CDR2 is SVGAGI (reference sequence). The CDR3 consists of 14 residues.

This clonotype was seen once. A much larger clone sits a single nucleotide away, making a read error possible. The CDR3 bases are TGTGCCAGCAGTTACGGTTCATCGGCACAGCCCCAGCATTTT. Its protein is CASSYGSSAQPQHF. V usage is TRBV6-5 and J usage is TRBJ1-5; D is ambiguous. There are 14 residues in the CDR3. CDR1 and CDR2 (germline): MNHEY, SVGAGI. The germline V and J ends were trimmed by 2 bases and 7 bases, with 12 bases remaining between them.

This clonotype is termed medium-sized. The rearrangement links TRBV30 to TRBJ2-5, with 9 bases identical to TRBD1. The J segment lost 7 bases and the V segment lost 2 bases, leaving 11 bases of the junction unmatched. CDR1 GTSNPN and CDR2 SVGIG come from the germline V gene (reference sequence). The length of the CDR3 is 15 residues. CDR3 sequence (DNA): TGTGCCTGGAGTTTGTTGGGGACAGGGATGGGGACCCAGTACTTC. It codes for CAWSLLGTGMGTQYF.

This clonotype rates as large (0.1 to 1%). The chain couples TRBV19 to TRBJ2-1, with unresolved D. Germline assignment: CDR1 LNHDA and CDR2 SQIVND (reference sequence). Trimming left V 8 bases short and J 6 bases short, with 5 bases between. The CDR3 has 10 amino acids. The CDR3 sequence: CASAPNEQFF. In nucleotides, the CDR3 is TGTGCCAGTGCACCCAATGAGCAGTTCTTC.